The source of this T cell receptor (beta chain) is a study of T-cell memory formation after mild COVID-19. This clonotype was observed a few times. Its antigen is as yet unknown. General study results and limits: For contracting clones, CD4+ ones sat mainly in CM and EM, CD8+ in EMRA.

Each CDR3 protein gets one entry after TCRdb re-called the 5' RACE reads with MiXCR. The data hold approximately 230,000 distinct CDR3 sequences, with 16% observed a single time. This CDR3 contains 12 residues. The V end was cut by 6 bases, the J end by 5 bases, with 9 bases between. The receptor's source is a man aged 18 to 30 who had mild COVID-19 (a few samples of this study predate the infection). Cell type and time point are not known. Sequenced input: PBMCs or a T cell subset sorted from them (not recorded which). The chain joins TRBV12-3 or TRBV12-4 to TRBJ2-3, with D unclear. CDR3 region: CASRSDIDTQYF. CDR3 bases: TGTGCCAGCAGATCCGACATAGATACGCAGTATTTT.